These 17 T cell receptor beta chains were all obtained from the same sample, sequenced in a study of blood T cells in healthy people across ages. Combining a sample-barcoded 5' primer with a J-beta primer mix, a second PCR ran for about 6 to 12 cycles. TCRdb reprocessed the 5' RACE reads with MiXCR, giving one entry per CDR3 protein. The sample records hundreds of thousands of distinct CDR3 sequences, roughly 31% being singletons. The sequenced material came from blood. The receptors were sampled from a woman over 75 in good health.

About this clonotype itself: A much larger clone lies a single base off, so this may be a read error. This chain links TRBV20-1 with TRBJ1-6, with 8 bases aligning to TRBD1. The CDR3 consists of 14 residues. Germline V gene data show CDR1 as DFQATT and CDR2 as SNEGSKA (reference sequence). The CDR3 DNA is TGCAGTGCTTCGGCAGGGGGCTGGAATTTACCCCTCCACTTT. Protein product: CSASAGGWNLPLHF.

In the case of this clonotype: A read error may explain this, as a much larger clone is one base away. J is TRBJ2-5 and V is TRBV9; 7 positions match TRBD1. The CDR3 totals 14 residues. With 0 bases clipped from V and 11 bases from J, the junction kept 10 bases outside the gene matches. Per germline, CDR1 SGDLS and CDR2 YYNGEE. The CDR3 reads CASSVGDRGNEQYF. CDR3 DNA: TGTGCCAGCAGCGTAGGGGACAGAGGGAATGAGCAGTACTTC.

The table lists this clonotype with a few counts. This chain connects TRBV20-1 to TRBJ1-1, with TRBD1 identical over 7 bases. The CDR3 loop spans 15 amino acids. Germline V lookup: CDR1 DFQATT, CDR2 SNEGSKA (reference sequence). The J segment lost 4 bases and the V segment lost 3 bases, leaving 11 bases of the junction unmatched. The CDR3 sequence is CSASSLTGRATEAFF. CDR3 in DNA: TGCAGTGCTAGTTCCCTGACAGGGCGCGCCACTGAAGCTTTCTTT.

This clonotype was counted ten times or more. The V gene is TRBV20-1, the J gene TRBJ2-1; TRBD1 agrees at 9 bases. V lost 5 bases, J lost 0 bases, and 5 bases stayed unmatched. The CDR3 is made up of 15 amino acids. Germline V lookup: CDR1 DFQATT, CDR2 SNEGSKA (reference sequence). In DNA form, the CDR3 reads TGCAGTGCTCCCACAGGGGGCATCTCCTACAATGAGCAGTTCTTC. Encoded protein: CSAPTGGISYNEQFF.

V gene TRBV29-1 combines with J gene TRBJ1-1; the D is unclear. CDR1 SQVTM and CDR2 ANQGSEA come from the germline V gene. CDR3 size: 16 residues. Trimming removed 4 bases at V and 6 bases at J, with 24 bases between. The CDR3 DNA follows: TGCAGCGTTGTCTGGTACTCTCAACTCACGGACTCTGAAGCTTTCTTT. Translating gives CSVVWYSQLTDSEAFF. The full variable domain, in which reference TRBV29-1 and TRBJ1-1 provide the parts outside the CDR3, is SAVISQKPSRDICQRGTSLTIQCQVDSQVTMMFWYRQQPGQSLTLIATANQGSEATYESGFVIDKFPISRPNLTFSTLTVSNMSPEDSSIYLCSVVWYSQLTDSEAFFGQGTRLTVV.

This chain links TRBV20-1 with TRBJ2-7; 7 bases agree with TRBD1. Per the germline V gene, CDR1 is DFQATT and CDR2 is SNEGSKA (reference sequence). The junction had 4 bases not matched to a gene; V was cut back by 1 base and J by 4 bases. CDR3 size: 13 residues. The CDR3: CSARVDRDYEQYF. The DNA of the CDR3 is TGCAGTGCTAGAGTAGACAGGGATTACGAGCAGTACTTC.

To note about this clonotype: A much larger clone differs by one base, so this may be a read error. J is TRBJ1-5 and V is TRBV5-1, with 10 bases fitting TRBD1. Unmatched junction bases numbered 7, after V lost 4 bases and J lost 6 bases. CDR1 is SGHRS and CDR2 is YFSETQ in the germline V gene. The CDR3 covers 15 residues. The CDR3, as DNA: TGCGCCAGCAGCGGGGGGACAGGGGAGGGTCAGCCCCAGCATTTT. Translating it yields CASSGGTGEGQPQHF.

In the case of this clonotype: Being one base from a much bigger clone, this may be a read error. The V gene is TRBV6-1, the J gene TRBJ2-1; tentative D call: TRBD2 (7 bases). Near its end, the DNA agrees better with TRBJ2-7, so the J call may be wrong. In germline, CDR1 is MNHNS, CDR2 SASEGT. The CDR3 is 16 amino acids. CDR3 protein: CASSEVGGGSYNEQYF. The CDR3 coding sequence is TGTGCCAGCAGTGAAGTTGGCGGGGGCTCCTACAATGAGCAGTACTTC.

This clonotype was seen only a few times. A clone one base away is much larger, so this may be a read error. This chain links TRBV20-1 with TRBJ2-5, with D perhaps TRBD2 (7 bases). Germline CDR1 and CDR2: DFQATT and SNEGSKA (reference sequence). CDR3 length: 14 residues. The ends were cut back, 4 bases at V and 1 base at J, with 13 bases in the middle. As DNA, the CDR3 is TGCAGTGCTAAAGGGGGGGACACCCAAGAGACCCAGTACTTC. Protein: CSAKGGDTQETQYF.

This clonotype was seen at least ten times. The chain joins TRBV2 to TRBJ2-7, with a tentative D call TRBD2 (7 bases). Germline V lookup: CDR1 SNHLY, CDR2 FYNNEI. The V gene lost 6 bases and the J gene lost 5 bases, with 11 bases spanning the gap. This CDR3 comprises 12 residues. Here the CDR3 reads CASRGGGHEQYF. The CDR3 coding sequence is TGTGCCAGCAGGGGGGGGGGCCACGAGCAGTACTTC.

A word on this clonotype: A clone one base away is much larger, so this may be a read error. This rearrangement joins TRBV6-6 to TRBJ2-1; D possibly corresponds to TRBD1 (5 bases). This CDR3 region has 13 residues. The germline gives CDR1 MNHNY, CDR2 SVGAGI (reference sequence). The CDR3 is CASTSRADNEQVF. CDR3 nucleotide sequence: TGTGCCAGCACTTCCCGGGCGGACAATGAGCAGGTCTTC.

This clonotype was observed once. The chain has TRBV7-3 and TRBJ2-3; D gene uncertain. Trimming left V 7 bases short and J 0 bases short, with 11 bases between. Germline V gene data show CDR1 as SGHTA and CDR2 as FQGTGA. The CDR3 sequence is 14 residues long. The CDR3 sequence: CASKELTSTDTQYF. The CDR3 coding sequence is TGTGCCAGCAAAGAGCTAACTAGCACAGATACGCAGTATTTT.

At least ten counts were recorded for this clonotype. This chain joins TRBV9 and TRBJ1-5, with D possibly being TRBD1 (5 bases). Trimming stripped 4 bases from V and 4 bases from J, with 15 bases between. Germline assignment: CDR1 SGDLS and CDR2 YYNGEE. This CDR3 is 15 amino acids long. As DNA, the CDR3 is TGTGCCAGCAGCTCCATGGGACGGTCAAATCAGCCCCAGCATTTT. Translated, it gives CASSSMGRSNQPQHF.

The CDR3 region is CASRPPGQDYEQYF. The CDR3 nucleotides are TGTGCCAGCAGGCCCCCCGGACAGGACTACGAGCAGTACTTC. The chain links TRBV7-9 to TRBJ2-7; 7 nucleotides match TRBD1. The CDR3 is 14 amino acids. V trimming: 6 bases; J trimming: 3 bases; junction bases outside the gene matches: 8. Germline CDR1 SEHNR, CDR2 FQNEAQ (reference sequence).

The rearrangement links TRBV29-1 to TRBJ2-3; 8 bases line up with TRBD2. The CDR3 spans 16 residues. The V gene's germline CDR1 is SQVTM and CDR2 ANQGSEA. Trimming removed 8 bases from V and 2 bases from J; junction bases left unmatched: 15. CDR3 in amino acids: CSTTGGSGVHTDTQYF. The CDR3, as DNA: TGCAGCACCACGGGGGGGAGCGGGGTCCACACAGATACGCAGTATTTT.

With respect to this clonotype: Because it lacks the conserved phenylalanine or tryptophan at the end, this CDR3 is likely a read error. The chain combines TRBV9 with TRBJ1-2; 8 bases agree with TRBD1. Germline CDR1 is SGDLS and CDR2 is YYNGEE. V lost 5 bases and J lost 5; bases outside the gene matches: 8. CDR3 length: 14 residues. The CDR3 region is CASSPGTGRYGYTL. The DNA of the CDR3 is TGTGCCAGCAGTCCCGGGACAGGTCGTTATGGCTACACCCTC.

This clonotype was detected many times. The chain recombines TRBV4-3 with TRBJ2-1; possibly TRBD2 for D (7 bases). CDR1 is LGHNA, CDR2 YSLEER, per germline. This CDR3 contains 17 residues. The V and J ends lost 0 bases and 0 bases respectively, with 12 bases between them. The CDR3 DNA follows: TGCGCCAGCAGCCAAGATTTAGGGGGGGGCTCCTACAATGAGCAGTTCTTC. Protein: CASSQDLGGGSYNEQFF.